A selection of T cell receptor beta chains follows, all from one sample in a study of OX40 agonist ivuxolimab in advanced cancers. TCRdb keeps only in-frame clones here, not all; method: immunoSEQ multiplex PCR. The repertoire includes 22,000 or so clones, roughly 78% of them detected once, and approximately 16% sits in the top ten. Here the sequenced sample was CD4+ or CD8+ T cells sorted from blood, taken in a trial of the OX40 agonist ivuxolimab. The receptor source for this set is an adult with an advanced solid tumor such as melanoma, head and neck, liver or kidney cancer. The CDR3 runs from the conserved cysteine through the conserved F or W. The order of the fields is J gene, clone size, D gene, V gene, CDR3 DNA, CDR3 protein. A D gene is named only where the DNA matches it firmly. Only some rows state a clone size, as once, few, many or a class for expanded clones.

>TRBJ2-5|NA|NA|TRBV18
TGTGCCAGCTCACCACCGAACGGACAAGAGACCCAGTACTTC
CASSPPNGQETQYF
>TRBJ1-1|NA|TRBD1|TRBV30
TGTGCCTGGAGTTCGCGGCAGGGGGGAGTCGCTTTCTTT
CAWSSRQGGVAFF
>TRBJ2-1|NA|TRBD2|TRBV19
TGTGCCAGTAGTCGGACTAGCGGGAGGCATGGTGAGCAGTTCTTC
CASSRTSGRHGEQFF
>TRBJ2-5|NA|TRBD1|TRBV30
TGTGCCTGGGCGACAGGGGGCAAGCAAGAGACCCAGTACTTC
CAWATGGKQETQYF
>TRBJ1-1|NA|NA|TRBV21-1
TGTGCCAGCAGCTTCAGGCTAGACACAATTCGCACTGAAGCTTTCTTT
CASSFRLDTIRTEAFF
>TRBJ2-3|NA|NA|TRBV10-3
TGTGCCATCAGTGTGGGGGGGGCTAGCACAGATACGCAGTATTTT
CAISVGGASTDTQYF
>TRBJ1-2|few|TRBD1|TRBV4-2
TGTGCCAGCAGCCAAGGGCAGGGGGCCGGATCTCGATATGGCTACACCTTC
CASSQGQGAGSRYGYTF
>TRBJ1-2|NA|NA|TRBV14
TGTGCCAGCAGCCAAAACAGGGTTGGCTACACCTTC
CASSQNRVGYTF
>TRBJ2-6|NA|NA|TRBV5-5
TGTGCCAGCAGCAAGGGGACCTTCTCTGGGGCCAACGTCCTGACTTTC
CASSKGTFSGANVLTF
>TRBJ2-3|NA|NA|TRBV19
TGTGCCAGTAGTCCGGGGCGGGGCCTTAGCACAGATACGCAGTATTTT
CASSPGRGLSTDTQYF
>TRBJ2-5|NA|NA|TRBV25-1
TGTGCCAGCAGTGATTCGTGGGAGACCCAGTACTTC
CASSDSWETQYF
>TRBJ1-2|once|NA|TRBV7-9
TGTGCCAGCAGCCGATCGGGGGCGGATGGCTACACCTTC
CASSRSGADGYTF
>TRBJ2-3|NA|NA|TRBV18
TGTGCCAGCTCACCACGTCCGAGGGGCACAGATACGCAGTATTTT
CASSPRPRGTDTQYF
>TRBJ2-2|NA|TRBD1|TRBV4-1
TGCGCCAGCAGCTACCGGGACGAAATCTCAGGGGGCACCGGGGAGCTGTTTTTT
CASSYRDEISGGTGELFF